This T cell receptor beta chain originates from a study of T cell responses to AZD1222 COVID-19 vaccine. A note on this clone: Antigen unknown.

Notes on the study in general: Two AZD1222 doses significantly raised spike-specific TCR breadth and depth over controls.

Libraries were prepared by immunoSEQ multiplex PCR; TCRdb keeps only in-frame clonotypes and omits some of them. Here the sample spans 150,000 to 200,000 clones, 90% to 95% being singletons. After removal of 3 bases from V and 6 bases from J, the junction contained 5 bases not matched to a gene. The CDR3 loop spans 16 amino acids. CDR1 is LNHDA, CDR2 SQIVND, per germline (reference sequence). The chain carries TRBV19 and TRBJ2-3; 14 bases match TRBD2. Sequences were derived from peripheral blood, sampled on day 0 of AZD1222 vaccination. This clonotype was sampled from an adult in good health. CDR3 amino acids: CASSIPGLAGGDTQYF. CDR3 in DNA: TGTGCCAGTAGTATCCCCGGACTAGCGGGAGGCGATACGCAGTATTTT.